Each of the 5 T cell receptor beta chains below was sequenced from the same sample in a study of blood T cell repertoires in COVID-19. The method was immunoSEQ multiplex PCR; TCRdb's version includes in-frame clones alone and lacks a portion of them. The table includes some 190,000 clones, roughly 84% detected once. The sequenced sample consisted of peripheral blood. Source of these receptors: a man older than 75 with COVID-19, enrolled during active disease.

The chain carries TRBV28 and TRBJ1-5; D might be TRBD1 (6 bases). Deletions cut 3 bases from V and 5 bases from J, with 14 bases between. The CDR3 runs to 15 residues. CDR1 is MDHEN, CDR2 SYDVKM, per germline. Written as DNA, the CDR3 is TGTGCCAGCAGTTTCCCCGGGGGGGGCGATCAGCCCCAGCATTTT. Translating gives CASSFPGGGDQPQHF.

Only a few counts were recorded for this clone. This rearrangement joins TRBV13 to TRBJ2-3; D gene unclear. Germline V lookup: CDR1 PRHDT, CDR2 FYEKMQ (reference sequence). The V end lost 6 bases, the J end lost 6 bases, and 7 bases lay between the germline ends. The CDR3 length is 11 residues. CDR3 protein: CASSLVDTQYF. CDR3 coding DNA: TGTGCCAGCAGTCTAGTGGATACGCAGTATTTT.

The V and J genes are TRBV6-5 and TRBJ1-1; maybe TRBD1 (5 bases). This CDR3 comprises 15 residues. Germline values: CDR1 MNHEY, CDR2 SVGAGI. V was clipped by 6 bases and J by 1 base, with 15 bases between them. The CDR3 sequence is CASSLTGVPNTEAFF. CDR3 bases: TGTGCCAGCAGCTTAACGGGGGTCCCGAACACTGAAGCTTTCTTT.

The chain joins TRBV29-1 to TRBJ1-2; D perhaps matches TRBD1 (6 bases). Trimming removed 4 bases from V and 8 bases from J, with 11 bases in between. In germline, CDR1 is SQVTM, CDR2 ANQGSEA. The CDR3 spans 11 residues. CDR3 protein: CSVGGTTGYTF. In DNA form, the CDR3 reads TGCAGCGTTGGTGGGACAACCGGCTACACCTTC.

The gene calls are TRBV18 and TRBJ2-5; D possibly corresponds to TRBD2 (5 bases). Between the trimmed V and J ends, which lost 6 bases and 1 base, there was a span of 12 bases. CDR1 is KGHSH, CDR2 LQKENI, per germline. This CDR3 is built from 14 residues. The CDR3 region has the DNA TGTGCCAGCTCTAAACCTAGCTCCCAAGAGACCCAGTACTTC. Amino acid sequence: CASSKPSSQETQYF.